This TCR beta chain was recovered during a study of blood T cells in healthy people across ages. For the study at large: Template-switching capture recovered about one barcoded beta molecule per two T cells. General study findings and limits: One million T cells yielded diversity estimates that were considered underestimates.

This clonotype was counted between two and nine times. Its specificity is not known. The second PCR ran about 6 to 11 cycles with a sample-barcoded 5' primer and J-beta primers. TCRdb redid the calling of the 5' RACE reads with MiXCR, one entry per CDR3 protein. The sample lists roughly 1.6 million distinct CDR3 sequences, approximately 32% seen once, with around 10% in the top ten. The sequenced sample was blood. This TCR came from a woman under 40 in good health.

CDR3 sequence (DNA): TGTGCCAGCAGTATAACAAGTAACACTGAAGCTTTCTTT. This translates into CASSITSNTEAFF. This rearrangement joins TRBV12-3 or TRBV12-4 to TRBJ1-1; the D is unclear. This CDR3 is built from 13 residues. Trimming shortened V by 5 bases and J by 2 bases, and 9 bases separated the two germline ends.